The 14 T cell receptor beta chains below all came from one sample that was sequenced in a study of early T cells in non-severe SARS-CoV-2 infection (dated by TCRdb to 2020 to 2022). To prepare the library, 5' RACE was applied. Data came from a NextSeq 500. TCRdb handled the public reads itself, with Q25 trimming in fastp and clone calling in MiXCR, and kept productive beta chains. Duplicate CDR3 protein sequences are folded into a single record with the most common DNA and genes. Recorded for this sample are 53,000 or so distinct CDR3 sequences; 12% of them occurred a single time. In total, the top ten clones hold approximately 2.5% of the sample. Material: whole blood, obtained at baseline. The receptor set was obtained from an adult who was a healthcare worker with PCR-confirmed SARS-CoV-2 infection or an uninfected control (not recorded which).

The chain uses TRBV4-3 and TRBJ1-5; unclear D gene. In germline, CDR1 is LGHNA, CDR2 YSLEER. The CDR3 has 14 residues. V lost 3 bases and J lost 6, with 12 bases in between. The CDR3 DNA is TGCGCCAGCAGCCAGCGAAGCGGTGCTCAGCCCCAGCATTTT. Translation: CASSQRSGAQPQHF.

This chain connects TRBV19 to TRBJ1-6; 10 nucleotides align to TRBD1. Germline V gene sequence: CDR1 LNHDA, CDR2 SQIVND (reference sequence). CDR3 length: 16 amino acids. V dropped 4 bases and J dropped 8; count of bases not matched to a gene: 8. The CDR3 region is CASSTHLTGGDSPLHF. The CDR3 region has the DNA TGTGCCAGTAGTACGCATTTGACAGGGGGCGATTCACCCCTCCACTTT. Full variable domain (missing parts from reference TRBV19 and TRBJ1-6): DGGITQSPKYLFRKEGQNVTLSCEQNLNHDAMYWYRQDPGQGLRLIYYSQIVNDFQKGDIAEGYSVSREKKESFPLTVTSAQKNPTAFYLCASSTHLTGGDSPLHFGNGTRLTVT.

V usage is TRBV18 and J usage is TRBJ2-3; the match to TRBD2 covers 7 bases. The CDR3 contains 17 residues. Germline CDR1 reads KGHSH; CDR2 reads LQKENI. Trimming cost V 6 bases and J 4 bases; bases outside gene matches: 16. The CDR3 sequence: CASSRPLTGGGADTQYF. The CDR3 DNA sequence: TGTGCCAGCTCGAGACCTCTCACGGGAGGTGGGGCAGATACGCAGTATTTT.

A few counts support this clonotype. The chain is built from TRBV12-3 or TRBV12-4 and TRBJ1-6; maybe TRBD1 (5 bases). The V and J ends lost 7 bases and 7 bases respectively, with 17 bases between them. This CDR3 contains 15 residues. CDR3 DNA sequence: TGTGCCAGCAAGGGGAGGACCTTAGGAAATTCACCCCTCCACTTT. It is translated as CASKGRTLGNSPLHF.

This clonotype was detected ten times or more. The chain has TRBV28 and TRBJ2-2; D gene uncertain. The V end was cut by 2 bases, the J end by 5 bases, with 15 bases between. The CDR3 loop spans 16 amino acids. The germline gives CDR1 MDHEN, CDR2 SYDVKM. CDR3 DNA sequence: TGTGCCAGCAGTTTAAGACTTGAGGAATTGACCGGGGAGCTGTTTTTT. Amino acid sequence: CASSLRLEELTGELFF.

This clonotype was recorded at least ten times. The chain is built from TRBV12-3 or TRBV12-4 and TRBJ1-1; D is ambiguous. V lost 2 bases and J lost 7, with 5 bases in between. CDR3 length: 11 amino acids. CDR3: CASSLKSEAFF. The CDR3 DNA sequence: TGTGCCAGCAGTTTAAAGAGTGAAGCTTTCTTT.

This clonotype was recorded a few times. This chain links TRBV7-9 with TRBJ2-7; a weak D match, TRBD1 (6 bases). From germline, CDR1 is SEHNR and CDR2 FQNEAQ (reference sequence). V was shortened by 1 base and J by 2 bases, with 15 bases between the two germline ends. This CDR3 spans 16 amino acids. The CDR3 here is CASSLVSSGTTYEQYF. The CDR3 DNA is TGTGCCAGCAGCTTAGTGAGTTCAGGGACAACCTACGAGCAGTACTTC.

The chain couples TRBV7-9 to TRBJ2-7; no clear D. Germline-derived CDR1 and CDR2 are SEHNR and FQNEAQ (reference sequence). V dropped 5 bases and J dropped 3 bases, with 23 bases sitting between them. The CDR3 has 17 residues. CDR3 nucleotide sequence: TGTGCCAGCAGCGCATCCGATCGGACGGCATCTCTCTACGAGCAGTACTTC. This codes for CASSASDRTASLYEQYF.

This clonotype was seen only a few times. The CDR3 here is CASSLKPPSSYNSPLHF. Here the CDR3 DNA reads TGTGCCAGCAGTTTAAAGCCCCCGAGCTCCTATAATTCACCCCTCCACTTT. The rearrangement uses TRBV28 and TRBJ1-6, with D unclear. The CDR3 loop spans 17 amino acids. The V gene lost 2 bases and the J gene lost 0 bases, with 11 bases spanning the gap. From germline, CDR1 is MDHEN and CDR2 SYDVKM.

The gene calls are TRBV20-1 and TRBJ2-5; tentative D call: TRBD2 (5 bases). Trimming shortened V by 6 bases and J by 0 bases, and 11 bases separated the two germline ends. This CDR3 contains 13 residues. CDR1 and CDR2 (germline): DFQATT, SNEGSKA (reference sequence). The CDR3 sequence is CSAGGRNQETQYF. The CDR3 bases are TGCAGTGCCGGAGGCCGCAACCAAGAGACCCAGTACTTC.

V gene TRBV6-5 combines with J gene TRBJ1-5; a weak D match, TRBD1 (6 bases). In germline, CDR1 is MNHEY, CDR2 SVGAGI. The CDR3 has 16 residues. The V and J ends lost 6 bases and 3 bases respectively, with 18 bases between them. The CDR3 region is CASSRGTPGINQPQHF. The CDR3 region has the DNA TGTGCCAGCAGCCGCGGGACACCGGGAATCAATCAGCCCCAGCATTTT.

The chain has TRBV27 and TRBJ2-3; tentative D call: TRBD1 (6 bases). Per germline, CDR1 MNHEY and CDR2 SMNVEV (reference sequence). The V end lost 6 bases, the J end lost 8 bases, and 9 bases lay between the germline ends. This CDR3 is 11 amino acids long. CDR3 sequence: CASRQGLTQYF. The CDR3 DNA reads as TGTGCCAGCAGACAGGGCCTTACGCAGTATTTT.

This clonotype was observed many times. This rearrangement joins TRBV29-1 to TRBJ2-1; 7 nucleotides match TRBD1. Germline CDR1 and CDR2: SQVTM and ANQGSEA. This CDR3 has 13 amino acids. Germline trimming cut 4 bases from V and 2 bases from J; bases unmatched to any gene: 2. CDR3 amino acids: CSVAGQTYNEQFF. The CDR3 coding sequence is TGCAGCGTTGCGGGACAGACCTACAATGAGCAGTTCTTC.

This clonotype appeared a few times. The chain is built from TRBV29-1 and TRBJ1-2; the D is unclear. V lost 4 bases and J 4 bases, leaving 13 bases between the germline ends. Looked up from germline, CDR1 is SQVTM and CDR2 is ANQGSEA. This CDR3 comprises 13 residues. The CDR3 coding sequence is TGCAGCGTTGCGGCATCGAATCGCTATGGCTACACCTTC. Its translation: CSVAASNRYGYTF.